This entry lists 21 T cell receptor beta chains sequenced from one sample in a study of shared clonotypes between healthy human individuals. Naive CD8 cells lacked CD45RO, underwent positive selection for CCR7 and left out terminally differentiated effector memory CD45RA+ cells. Libraries were prepared by immunoSEQ multiplex PCR; TCRdb keeps only in-frame clonotypes and omits some of them. The repertoire holds about 2.2 million clones, with just under 95% as singletons. The sequenced material came from naive CD8+ T cells from PBMCs. The source of these receptors is a man aged 18 to 30 in good health. Some clones in this sample may be carry-over from other donors' samples.

Worth noting for this clone: Other DNA variants within this sample encode the same CDR3. The chain links TRBV5-4 to TRBJ2-7; D remains unclear. V was shortened by 0 bases and J by 2 bases, with 6 bases between the two germline ends. Per germline, CDR1 SGHNT and CDR2 YYREEE (reference sequence). The CDR3 is made up of 13 amino acids. The CDR3 DNA follows: TGTGCCAGCAGCTTGGGGACGACCTACGAGCAGTACTTC. Translated, it gives CASSLGTTYEQYF.

This clone was seen only once. The rearrangement uses TRBV6-5 and TRBJ2-3; D call uncertain. V was shortened by 0 bases and J by 1 base, with 8 bases between the two germline ends. This CDR3 has 15 residues. Germline values: CDR1 MNHEY, CDR2 SVGAGI. As DNA, the CDR3 is TGTGCCAGCAGTTACTCAGAAGGAGGCACAGATACGCAGTATTTT. This translates into CASSYSEGGTDTQYF.

As concerns this clone: Other DNA sequences within the sample encode an identical CDR3. The rearrangement links TRBV15 to TRBJ1-5; no definite D call. The CDR3 consists of 12 residues. Germline CDR1 is LNHNV and CDR2 is YYDKDF (reference sequence). Between the trimmed V and J ends, which lost 4 bases and 0 bases, there was a span of 1 base. CDR3 bases: TGTGCCACCAGCACTAGCAATCAGCCCCAGCATTTT. It specifies CATSTSNQPQHF.

The V call is TRBV7-9, the J call TRBJ2-5; D uncertain. Germline V lookup: CDR1 SEHNR, CDR2 FQNEAQ (reference sequence). Deletions cut 5 bases from V and 0 bases from J, with 13 bases between. CDR3 length: 15 residues. The CDR3: CASSATNMYQETQYF. Written as DNA, the CDR3 is TGTGCCAGCAGCGCCACGAACATGTACCAAGAGACCCAGTACTTC. Filled out from reference TRBV7-9 and TRBJ2-5, the complete variable domain reads DTGVSQNPRHKITKRGQNVTFRCDPISEHNRLYWYRQTLGQGPEFLTYFQNEAQLEKSRLLSDRFSAERPKGSFSTLEIQRTEQGDSAMYLCASSATNMYQETQYFGPGTRLLVL.

CDR3 in amino acids: CASSLRRQGAVHQPQHF. CDR3 nucleotide sequence: TGCGCCAGCAGCTTGCGGCGACAGGGCGCCGTGCATCAGCCCCAGCATTTT. The chain joins TRBV5-1 to TRBJ1-5; 7 bases match TRBD1. This CDR3 spans 17 amino acids. CDR1 SGHRS and CDR2 YFSETQ come from the germline V gene. V shed 1 base, J shed 5 bases, and the junction held 12 bases outside the gene matches.

Concerning this clone itself: Sequence at one end of the junction differs from germline and may be a read error. The V and J genes are TRBV4-1 and TRBJ2-5, with 7 positions matching TRBD1. Germline lookup yields CDR1 MGHRA and CDR2 YSYEKL. The CDR3 length is 17 residues. The DNA for the CDR3 is TGCGCCAGCGGCCACCCAGTTGCCGGGACAGCTAAGGAGACCCAGTACTTC. The encoded protein is CASGHPVAGTAKETQYF.

The J gene is TRBJ2-1, the V gene TRBV5-1; TRBD2 might be the D (5 bases). Germline CDR1 SGHRS, CDR2 YFSETQ. This CDR3 has 16 amino acids. V was pared by 1 base and J by 4 bases, with 15 bases between. The CDR3 here is CASSLPRGLNYNEQFF. DNA for the CDR3: TGCGCCAGCAGCTTGCCGCGAGGGCTTAATTACAATGAGCAGTTCTTC.

The V gene is TRBV10-3, the J gene TRBJ2-5; no reliable D call. The V and J ends lost 3 bases and 1 base respectively, with 12 bases between them. Germline V gives CDR1 ENHRY, CDR2 SYGVKD. The CDR3 consists of 15 residues. In DNA, the CDR3 is TGTGCCATCAGTGACGGTCCTAGGTTCCAAGAGACCCAGTACTTC. Translated, it gives CAISDGPRFQETQYF.

The CDR3 sequence: CATGANLNQPQHF. For the CDR3, the DNA is TGCGCCACAGGGGCAAACTTAAATCAGCCCCAGCATTTT. The rearrangement joins TRBV10-2 to TRBJ1-5; perhaps TRBD1 as D (6 bases). Germline V gives CDR1 WSHSY, CDR2 SAAADI. V lost 10 bases and J lost 4, with 14 bases in between. The CDR3 contains 13 residues.

This clone came up a few times. The chain combines TRBV6-1 with TRBJ1-1; D gene unclear. The germline CDR1 and CDR2 sequences are MNHNS and SASEGT. V shed 7 bases and J shed 4 bases, with 13 bases lying between them. This CDR3 has 13 amino acids. The CDR3 here is CASNRSGRTEAFF. Here the CDR3 DNA reads TGTGCCAGCAATCGTTCAGGTCGCACTGAAGCTTTCTTT.

Points on this clone: Other DNA sequences of this sample code for an identical CDR3. CDR3 protein: CASSRGSEQYF. For the CDR3, the DNA is TGTGCCAGCAGTCGGGGAAGCGAGCAGTACTTC. This sequence joins TRBV27 and TRBJ2-7, with a weak D call TRBD2 (5 bases). Germline V CDR1 and CDR2: MNHEY, SMNVEV (reference sequence). Trimming cost V 5 bases and J 6 bases, with 8 bases left between them. This CDR3 region has 11 residues.

The chain is built from TRBV18 and TRBJ1-5, with D possibly matching TRBD1 (5 bases). The CDR3 loop spans 16 amino acids. V lost 3 bases to trimming and J lost 0 bases, with 12 bases between them. Germline V gives CDR1 KGHSH, CDR2 LQKENI. The CDR3 bases are TGTGCCAGCTCACCTCCCGGGACCGGTAGCAATCAGCCCCAGCATTTT. Translated: CASSPPGTGSNQPQHF.

V is TRBV27 and J is TRBJ2-5; D may be TRBD1 (5 bases). Germline V gives CDR1 MNHEY, CDR2 SMNVEV (reference sequence). The CDR3 totals 16 residues. Trimming removed 2 bases at V and 4 bases at J, with 17 bases between. CDR3 DNA sequence: TGTGCCAGCAGTTTAGCCTATTCGTCCACAGGAGAGACCCAGTACTTC. This sequence encodes CASSLAYSSTGETQYF.

The V and J genes are TRBV7-9 and TRBJ2-5; the match to TRBD1 covers 9 bases. CDR3 size: 14 residues. The junction had 6 bases not matched to a gene; V was cut back by 5 bases and J by 5 bases. Germline values: CDR1 SEHNR, CDR2 FQNEAQ (reference sequence). CDR3 sequence (DNA): TGTGCCAGCAGCGAGACAGGGGGACGGGAGACCCAGTACTTC. Translated, it gives CASSETGGRETQYF.

This rearrangement joins TRBV9 to TRBJ2-3; maybe TRBD2 (7 bases). V was pared by 6 bases and J by 1 base, with 15 bases between. This CDR3 comprises 15 residues. Germline V gene data show CDR1 as SGDLS and CDR2 as YYNGEE. The CDR3 loop is CASTPGGGGTDTQYF. The CDR3 DNA sequence: TGTGCCAGCACCCCGGGGGGCGGAGGCACAGATACGCAGTATTTT.

This clone came up once. The rearrangement links TRBV7-8 to TRBJ2-3; 8 bases agree with TRBD1. The CDR3 totals 14 residues. Per the germline V gene, CDR1 is SGHVS and CDR2 is FQNEAQ. V gave up 5 bases and J gave up 7 bases; unmatched junction bases: 8. The CDR3 DNA follows: TGTGCCAGCAGCCTCGAGACAGGGGCCAATACGCAGTATTTT. Its translation: CASSLETGANTQYF.

The rearrangement links TRBV28 to TRBJ2-1; weak D call: TRBD2 (5 bases). Trimming stripped 7 bases from V and 4 bases from J, with 17 bases between. This CDR3 is built from 15 residues. Germline loops: CDR1 MDHEN, CDR2 SYDVKM. The CDR3 is CASTFGFSGYNEQFF. CDR3 sequence (DNA): TGTGCCAGCACCTTCGGGTTTTCGGGATACAATGAGCAGTTCTTC. Filled out from reference TRBV28 and TRBJ2-1, the complete variable domain reads DVKVTQSSRYLVKRTGEKVFLECVQDMDHENMFWYRQDPGLGLRLIYFSYDVKMKEKGDIPEGYSVSREKKERFSLILESASTNQTSMYLCASTFGFSGYNEQFFGPGTRLTVL.

This CDR3 is CASSIDRGRGNQPQHF. The CDR3 bases are TGTGCCAGTAGTATAGATCGAGGCAGAGGCAATCAGCCCCAGCATTTT. The chain couples TRBV19 to TRBJ1-5; no firm D call. V dropped 0 bases and J dropped 2 bases, with 11 bases sitting between them. The CDR3 is made up of 16 amino acids. Germline CDR1 LNHDA, CDR2 SQIVND (reference sequence).

The chain uses TRBV2 and TRBJ1-5, with a weak D call TRBD1 (6 bases). The CDR3 is 15 residues long. Germline assignment: CDR1 SNHLY and CDR2 FYNNEI. Trimming cost V 6 bases and J 1 base, with 13 bases left between them. The DNA for the CDR3 is TGTGCCAGCAGAAGGGGGGTCGGGAGCAATCAGCCCCAGCATTTT. The encoded protein is CASRRGVGSNQPQHF.

The chain uses TRBV5-6 and TRBJ2-5; perhaps TRBD2 as D (6 bases). The CDR3 has 14 amino acids. In germline, CDR1 is SGHDT, CDR2 YYEEEE. V was pared by 0 bases and J by 4 bases, with 10 bases between. The CDR3 bases are TGTGCCAGCAGCTTGGCCTCGGAGGGAGAGACCCAGTACTTC. Residues: CASSLASEGETQYF.

The chain employs TRBV4-3 and TRBJ2-1; D assignment may be TRBD1 or TRBD2 (6 bases each). The CDR3 extends over 14 amino acids. The germline V gene encodes CDR1 LGHNA and CDR2 YSLEER. V lost 0 bases and J lost 9, with 12 bases in between. The CDR3 nucleotides are TGCGCCAGCAGCCAAGAAGGAGGGGGTGGTGAGCAGTTCTTC. Translating gives CASSQEGGGGEQFF.